These 17 T cell receptor beta chains were sequenced from one sample in a study of T cells in Graves' hyperthyroidism and ophthalmopathy. Amplification yielded TCR beta CDR3 regions, with RNA transcripts as the source. A first-round RT-PCR of the TCR CDR3 used the HTBI primer set. TCRdb fed the multiplex PCR reads into MiXCR, producing one record per CDR3 protein. The data show about 400,000 distinct CDR3 sequences, with nearly 15% seen just once and approximately 19% held by the top ten. The sequencing sample was made of blood. Source of these receptors: a woman aged 55-70 years with Graves' ophthalmopathy.

This clonotype was detected only a few times. For the CDR3, the DNA is TGTGCCAGCAAGACTAGCGTAGAGTACAATGAGCAGTTCTTC. Translation gives CASKTSVEYNEQFF. The V and J genes are TRBV6-1 and TRBJ2-1; TRBD2 aligns across 8 bases. The CDR3 extends over 14 amino acids. V dropped 7 bases and J dropped 4; count of bases not matched to a gene: 6. Germline values: CDR1 MNHNS, CDR2 SASEGT.

To note about this clonotype: A much larger clone differs by one base, so this may be a read error. This chain uses TRBV24-1 with TRBJ2-5, with D tentatively TRBD1 (6 bases). This CDR3 has 16 residues. Germline-derived CDR1 and CDR2 are KGHDR and SFDVKD. The CDR3 is CATSDWESTGEEAQYF. The CDR3 DNA follows: TGTGCCACCAGTGATTGGGAGTCGACAGGAGAAGAGGCCCAGTACTTC.

The chain carries TRBV5-1 and TRBJ2-5; D may be TRBD2 (5 bases). Deletions cut 0 bases from V and 4 bases from J, with 13 bases between. CDR3 size: 15 residues. Germline CDR1 is SGHRS and CDR2 is YFSETQ. In nucleotides, the CDR3 is TGCGCCAGCAGCTTGGGGGCCACCCGGGGAGAGACCCAGTACTTC. It codes for CASSLGATRGETQYF. Full variable domain (remainder filled in from reference TRBV5-1 and TRBJ2-5): KAGVTQTPRYLIKTRGQQVTLSCSPISGHRSVSWYQQTPGQGLQFLFEYFSETQRNKGNFPGRFSGRQFSNSRSEMNVSTLELGDSALYLCASSLGATRGETQYFGPGTRLLVL.

This clonotype showed up just a few times. The V gene is TRBV6-2 or TRBV6-3, the J gene TRBJ1-3; no clear D. Germline V gene lookup returns CDR1 MNHEY and CDR2 SVGEGT. Trimming removed 2 bases from V and 0 bases from J, with 11 bases in between. The CDR3 is 16 residues long. CDR3 in DNA: TGTGCCAGCAGTTACCGCCCGTGGAGCTCTGGAAACACCATATATTTT. Protein product: CASSYRPWSSGNTIYF.

This clonotype showed up many times. The gene calls are TRBV11-2 and TRBJ2-3; TRBD1 is a possible D gene (6 bases). The germline CDR1 and CDR2 sequences are SGHAT and FQNNGV. The CDR3 runs to 16 residues. Between the trimmed V and J ends, which lost 0 bases and 1 base, there was a span of 11 bases. The CDR3 loop is CASSLEAAGGTDTQYF. CDR3 sequence (DNA): TGTGCCAGCAGCTTAGAGGCAGCAGGGGGCACAGATACGCAGTATTTT.

The rearrangement uses TRBV6-6 and TRBJ2-1; D might be TRBD1 (6 bases). Germline assignment: CDR1 MNHNY and CDR2 SVGAGI (reference sequence). The length of the CDR3 is 13 residues. V was clipped by 4 bases and J by 12 bases, with 16 bases between them. CDR3 nucleotides: TGTGCCAGCAGTTCCGTCGACCAAGGGGGGCAGTTCTTC. Translation gives CASSSVDQGGQFF.

This clonotype has a count of ten or more. V and J are TRBV20-1 and TRBJ2-7; 11 nucleotides align to TRBD2. Trimming took 4 bases from V and 1 from J; bases not matched to a gene: 6. The germline CDR1 and CDR2 sequences are DFQATT and SNEGSKA (reference sequence). This CDR3 has 15 residues. Written as DNA, the CDR3 is TGCAGTGCTAACCCCCCTAGCGGGAGGTCCTACGAGCAGTACTTC. It is translated as CSANPPSGRSYEQYF.

Many counts were recorded for this clonotype. V gene TRBV18 combines with J gene TRBJ2-2; 9 bases line up with TRBD1. CDR1 is KGHSH, CDR2 LQKENI, per germline. CDR3 length equals 14 residues. With 4 bases clipped from V and 4 bases from J, the junction kept 1 base outside the gene matches. The CDR3 spells CASSRDRVTGELFF. In DNA form, the CDR3 reads TGTGCCAGCTCACGGGACAGGGTCACCGGGGAGCTGTTTTTT.

This clonotype has ten or more counts. This chain connects TRBV5-1 to TRBJ2-6; D is perhaps TRBD2 (5 bases). The V gene's germline CDR1 is SGHRS and CDR2 YFSETQ. The CDR3 spans 15 residues. V lost 2 bases, J lost 2 bases, and 8 bases lay in between. For the CDR3, the DNA is TGCGCCAGCAGCTTTGGAGGTACTGGGGCCAACGTCCTGACTTTC. Translation gives CASSFGGTGANVLTF.

The chain uses TRBV29-1 and TRBJ1-2; a possible D gene is TRBD1 (5 bases). CDR1 and CDR2 from the germline V gene are SQVTM and ANQGSEA. The V and J ends lost 3 bases and 2 bases respectively, with 10 bases between them. The CDR3 contains 13 residues. The CDR3 nucleotides are TGCAGCGTTGAGGGCAGGGTCAACTATGGCTACACCTTC. Amino acids: CSVEGRVNYGYTF. The variable domain in full, with the rest retrieved from reference TRBV29-1 and TRBJ1-2, is SAVISQKPSRDICQRGTSLTIQCQVDSQVTMMFWYRQQPGQSLTLIATANQGSEATYESGFVIDKFPISRPNLTFSTLTVSNMSPEDSSIYLCSVEGRVNYGYTFGSGTRLTVV.

The CDR3 nucleotides read TGCAGTGCGGGCCGGCCGGCCGGGGAGCTGTTTTTT. As protein: CSAGRPAGELFF. The chain has TRBV20-1 and TRBJ2-2; D is unresolved. Germline V CDR1 and CDR2: DFQATT, SNEGSKA (reference sequence). The CDR3 runs to 12 residues. With 6 bases removed from V and 6 bases from J, the gap between germline ends came to 11 bases.

Ten or more counts support this clonotype. The CDR3 region is CASSPGLAGFEQYF. As DNA, the CDR3 is TGTGCCAGCTCACCGGGACTAGCGGGATTCGAGCAGTACTTC. J is TRBJ2-7 and V is TRBV18; 13 positions agree with TRBD2. Trimming cost V 3 bases and J 6 bases; bases outside gene matches: 2. This CDR3 is built from 14 residues. Germline-derived CDR1 and CDR2 are KGHSH and LQKENI. The full variable domain, rest sourced from reference TRBV18 and TRBJ2-7, is NAGVMQNPRHLVRRRGQEARLRCSPMKGHSHVYWYRQLPEEGLKFMVYLQKENIIDESGMPKERFSAEFPKEGPSILRIQQVVRGDSAAYFCASSPGLAGFEQYFGPGTRLTVT.

The chain combines TRBV2 with TRBJ2-1; TRBD2 matches 9 bases. Germline loops: CDR1 SNHLY, CDR2 FYNNEI. Germline trimming cut 2 bases from V and 0 bases from J; bases unmatched to any gene: 5. The CDR3 is 17 residues long. The CDR3 nucleotides read TGTGCCAGCAGTGAATTGGGTAGCGGGAGCTCCTACAATGAGCAGTTCTTC. This translates into CASSELGSGSSYNEQFF.

The sample holds many counts of this clonotype. The chain uses TRBV11-2 and TRBJ2-1; 7 bases match TRBD1. CDR3 length equals 17 residues. V gave up 6 bases and J gave up 0 bases; unmatched junction bases: 11. CDR1 and CDR2 from the germline V gene are SGHAT and FQNNGV. CDR3 protein: CASRRASTGLSYNEQFF. DNA for the CDR3: TGTGCCAGCAGGCGTGCCTCGACAGGGCTCTCCTACAATGAGCAGTTCTTC. The full variable domain, in which reference TRBV11-2 and TRBJ2-1 provide the parts outside the CDR3, is EAGVAQSPRYKIIEKRQSVAFWCNPISGHATLYWYQQILGQGPKLLIQFQNNGVVDDSQLPKDRFSAERLKGVDSTLKIQPAKLEDSAVYLCASRRASTGLSYNEQFFGPGTRLTVL.

This sequence joins TRBV14 and TRBJ2-1; the D is unclear. Germline loops: CDR1 SGHDN, CDR2 FVKESK. The CDR3 is 13 residues long. The germline V and J ends were trimmed by 6 bases and 9 bases, with 15 bases remaining between them. The CDR3 loop is CASSQRWGGEQFF. DNA for the CDR3: TGTGCCAGCAGTCAACGTTGGGGTGGTGAGCAGTTCTTC.

Ten or more counts support this clonotype. V gene TRBV7-9 combines with J gene TRBJ2-5; D gene unclear. V dropped 0 bases and J dropped 2 bases, with 10 bases sitting between them. The length of the CDR3 is 15 residues. The germline CDR1 and CDR2 sequences are SEHNR and FQNEAQ (reference sequence). The CDR3 DNA is TGTGCCAGCAGCTTAGCACTTGGGTTGCAAGAGACCCAGTACTTC. Translating it yields CASSLALGLQETQYF.

V gene TRBV10-2 combines with J gene TRBJ2-1; 10 bases agree with TRBD2. The CDR3 totals 13 residues. Germline trimming cut 11 bases from V and 5 bases from J; bases unmatched to any gene: 6. CDR1 is WSHSY and CDR2 is SAAADI in the germline V gene. The CDR3 DNA follows: TGCGCCCACAGGCTAGCGGGAGACAATGAGCAGTTCTTC. Translating it yields CAHRLAGDNEQFF.